The TCR beta chain described here comes from a study of beta chain features in type 1 diabetes. Study results and limitations: Whether HLA type influences TCRB rearrangement remained unresolved here.

The table lists this clone with a few counts. Its antigen is not identified. Reverse transcribing all isolated RNA meant expressed TCRB transcripts were sequenced. Some 3.6 million reads were obtained on average from naive, central memory and regulatory T cell samples. Some clones are missing from TCRdb's copy, which holds only in-frame ones; the method was immunoSEQ multiplex PCR. The sample consists of fewer than 250,000 clones, roughly 15% of them appearing once. V was clipped by 1 base and J by 1 base, with 20 bases between them. CDR3 length: 19 residues. Per the germline V gene, CDR1 is SEHNR and CDR2 is FQNEAQ (reference sequence).

This sequence joins TRBV7-9 and TRBJ2-4; TRBD2 might be the D (6 bases). Sample: naive CD4+ T cells from blood. The receptor's source is a woman between 40 and 55 years old in good health. CDR3 bases: TGTGCCAGCAGCTTAGGGGTCTTACGCGGGACCGTGGCCAAAAACATTCAGTACTTC. Its translation is CASSLGVLRGTVAKNIQYF.